This T cell receptor (beta chain) was identified in a study of cytomegalovirus exposure and HLA in healthy donors. The CDR3 covers 14 residues. Germline V lookup: CDR1 SGHDT, CDR2 YYEEEE. V shed 3 bases, J shed 7 bases, and the junction held 10 bases outside the gene matches. Vbeta (60) and Jbeta (13) primers were used in the PCR. Measured with immunoSEQ multiplex PCR; TCRdb has only the in-frame clones, and not every one. This table has 100,000 to 150,000 clones, roughly 78% appearing once. On this clone: Its antigen is as yet unknown.

Study results and limitations: By HLA locus, TCR association rates varied in a later analysis, with DRB1 showing the most and HLA-C the fewest. Segments of the TCR beta V type were, in most cases, productive about 87% or about 30% of the time in an earlier analysis.

The specimen sequenced was PBMCs. This receptor was taken from a man under 40 in good health and CMV-seropositive. The chain joins TRBV5-6 to TRBJ2-7; 7 nucleotides line up with TRBD1. The CDR3 protein is CASSYRGQRREQYF. DNA for the CDR3: TGTGCCAGCAGCTACCGGGGACAGCGACGGGAGCAGTACTTC.